Below are 15 T cell receptor beta chains sequenced from a single sample in a study of identifying expanded T cells in peripheral blood. Clones were read by immunoSEQ multiplex PCR, and TCRdb kept only the in-frame ones, dropping some. The sample lists around 99,000 clones, 88% occurring once. The sample was blood. Receptors were obtained from a person aged 18 to 69 in good health.

The rearrangement joins TRBV27 to TRBJ1-2; perhaps TRBD1 as D (6 bases). CDR1 is MNHEY, CDR2 SMNVEV, per germline (reference sequence). CDR3 size: 15 residues. Trimming took 5 bases from V and 1 from J, leaving 14 bases between them. The CDR3 DNA reads as TGTGCCAGCAGTCAACGGACAGATTATAACTATGGCTACACCTTC. It encodes CASSQRTDYNYGYTF.

The chain is built from TRBV10-1 and TRBJ2-1; 11 nucleotides match TRBD2. This CDR3 is 17 amino acids long. J was trimmed by 6 bases and V by 1 base; bases with no gene match: 8. Germline V gene lookup returns CDR1 WNHNN and CDR2 SYGVQD (reference sequence). CDR3 nucleotides: TGCGCCAGCAGTGAGTTCGCCACTAGCGGGAGTTTCAATGAGCAGTTCTTC. This gives the protein CASSEFATSGSFNEQFF.

The V call is TRBV5-1, the J call TRBJ2-1; either TRBD1 or TRBD2 may supply D (5 bases each). Trimming took off 0 bases at V and 7 bases at J, with 17 bases between the two ends. This CDR3 has 16 residues. The germline gives CDR1 SGHRS, CDR2 YFSETQ. The CDR3 sequence is CASSLVLARGANEQFF. The CDR3 DNA sequence: TGCGCCAGCAGCTTGGTCTTAGCTCGGGGCGCAAATGAGCAGTTCTTC.

In its sample, this clone was seen once. The chain recombines TRBV6-1 with TRBJ1-1, with D maybe TRBD1 (5 bases). Germline CDR1 MNHNS, CDR2 SASEGT. V was clipped by 7 bases and J by 6 bases, with 15 bases between them. CDR3 size: 13 residues. The CDR3 protein is CASTAGLYAEAFF. DNA of the CDR3: TGTGCCAGCACGGCAGGGTTATATGCTGAAGCTTTCTTT.

This chain links TRBV9 with TRBJ2-5; the match to TRBD2 covers 13 bases. CDR3 size: 16 residues. Trimming took 4 bases from V and 3 from J; bases not matched to a gene: 6. Germline CDR1 and CDR2: SGDLS and YYNGEE. CDR3 residues: CASSLSGLAGKETQYF. The CDR3, as DNA: TGTGCCAGCAGCTTATCGGGACTAGCGGGAAAAGAGACCCAGTACTTC. The full variable domain, completed using reference TRBV9 and TRBJ2-5, is DSGVTQTPKHLITATGQRVTLRCSPRSGDLSVYWYQQSLDQGLQFLIQYYNGEERAKGNILERFSAQQFPDLHSELNLSSLELGDSALYFCASSLSGLAGKETQYFGPGTRLLVL.

V is TRBV15 and J is TRBJ2-7; D remains ambiguous. The V end lost 0 bases, the J end lost 0 bases, and 15 bases lay between the germline ends. The germline V gene encodes CDR1 LNHNV and CDR2 YYDKDF (reference sequence). The CDR3 is 17 amino acids. The CDR3 sequence: CATSREGWSVSSYEQYF. CDR3 bases: TGTGCCACCAGCAGAGAGGGGTGGAGCGTAAGCTCCTACGAGCAGTACTTC. Based on the CDR3 plus reference TRBV15 and TRBJ2-7, the full variable domain is DAMVIQNPRYQVTQFGKPVTLSCSQTLNHNVMYWYQQKSSQAPKLLFHYYDKDFNNEADTPDNFQSRRPNTSFCFLDIRSPGLGDTAMYLCATSREGWSVSSYEQYFGPGTRLTVT.

This clone was recorded many times. In DNA, the CDR3 is TGCGCCAGCAGCTTGTTTGGCGGGAGGGAGGGTGAGCAGTTCTTC. Protein: CASSLFGGREGEQFF. This chain uses TRBV5-1 with TRBJ2-1, with TRBD2 matching 9 bases. In germline, CDR1 is SGHRS, CDR2 YFSETQ. The CDR3 contains 15 residues. V lost 1 base, J lost 9 bases, and 8 bases stayed unmatched.

The chain has TRBV11-3 and TRBJ2-3; D is possibly TRBD1 (6 bases). CDR1 is SGHNT, CDR2 YENEEA, per germline. CDR3 length equals 13 residues. Trimming took 0 bases from V and 7 from J, leaving 8 bases between them. The CDR3 DNA reads as TGTGCCAGCAGCTTAGATCAGGGGAATACGCAGTATTTT. Translated, it gives CASSLDQGNTQYF.

The chain carries TRBV27 and TRBJ1-4, with 9 positions matching TRBD1. With V trimmed by 6 bases and J by 8 bases, 4 bases remained unmatched. This CDR3 is built from 13 residues. The V gene's germline CDR1 is MNHEY and CDR2 SMNVEV (reference sequence). The CDR3 bases are TGTGCCAGCAGAAAGACAGGGGGAGAAAAACTGTTTTTT. Protein: CASRKTGGEKLFF.

The V and J genes are TRBV6-6 and TRBJ1-1; TRBD1 is a possible D gene (5 bases). The germline V gene has CDR1 MNHNY and CDR2 SVGAGI (reference sequence). The CDR3 is made up of 14 amino acids. V shed 6 bases and J shed 5 bases, with 16 bases lying between them. DNA of the CDR3: TGTGCCAGCAGCCGCTCGACAGATGAGACTGAAGCTTTCTTT. Translating gives CASSRSTDETEAFF.

The chain recombines TRBV12-5 with TRBJ1-2; 7 positions agree with TRBD1. V lost 6 bases and J lost 8; bases outside the gene matches: 12. The CDR3 extends over 14 amino acids. Germline loops: CDR1 LGHNT, CDR2 FRNRAP. The CDR3 spells CASGLPEGARGYTF. CDR3 in DNA: TGTGCTAGTGGCTTGCCCGAGGGGGCGCGAGGCTACACCTTC.

CDR3 sequence (DNA): TGTGCCAGTAGTTCGGGACAGGCGTCCCTGGAGCAGTACTTC. It is translated as CASSSGQASLEQYF. The chain couples TRBV19 to TRBJ2-7; 8 bases agree with TRBD1. Trimming took 5 bases from V and 7 from J; bases not matched to a gene: 10. There are 14 residues in the CDR3. Per the germline V gene, CDR1 is LNHDA and CDR2 is SQIVND (reference sequence).

The CDR3: CASSGRVRASSGNTIYF. The CDR3 DNA is TGTGCCAGCAGTGGGAGAGTAAGGGCGAGCTCTGGAAACACCATATATTTT. The chain links TRBV6-1 to TRBJ1-3; D remains ambiguous. The CDR3 runs 17 residues. The germline V gene encodes CDR1 MNHNS and CDR2 SASEGT. V lost 4 bases to trimming and J lost 0 bases, with 16 bases between them.

V usage is TRBV6-6 and J usage is TRBJ2-2, with D perhaps assigned TRBD1 or TRBD2 (5 bases each). CDR1 and CDR2 (germline): MNHNY, SVGAGI (reference sequence). This CDR3 has 14 amino acids. V gave up 5 bases and J gave up 2 bases, with 9 bases separating them. The CDR3 spells CASSQGRNTGELFF. The CDR3 coding sequence is TGTGCCAGCAGTCAGGGACGTAACACCGGGGAGCTGTTTTTT.

The chain carries TRBV4-1 and TRBJ2-3; D perhaps matches TRBD2 (5 bases). Germline CDR1 reads MGHRA; CDR2 reads YSYEKL. The CDR3 sequence is 13 residues long. Trimming cost V 1 base and J 11 bases, with 13 bases left between them. DNA for the CDR3: TGCGCCAGCAGCCAAGGGGCTCGGGATGGGCAGTATTTT. Its translation is CASSQGARDGQYF.